This TCR beta chain is drawn from a study of blood T cell repertoires in COVID-19. Study-wide context: From T cells, B-cell-depleted T cells, or PBMCs came the material, which was cDNA or gDNA.

Clones were sequenced by immunoSEQ multiplex PCR, and TCRdb holds only the in-frame ones, with some missing. The sample has about 220,000 clones, 70% to 85% seen once. Per the germline V gene, CDR1 is LNHDA and CDR2 is SQIVND (reference sequence). With V trimmed by 5 bases and J by 3 bases, 12 bases remained unmatched. This CDR3 contains 17 residues. Enrollees, about 18 to 90 years old, lived in about two dozen US areas. Either two negative PCRs, clearance, or symptom resolution qualified Cohort 3 donors as recovered. The TCR sequence derives from a woman aged 60-75 years who had recovered from COVID-19. J is TRBJ2-2 and V is TRBV19, with 7 bases matching TRBD1. The sample taken for sequencing was PBMCs or T cells enriched from blood (not recorded which). CDR3: CASSASPTGADTGELFF. DNA for the CDR3: TGTGCCAGTAGTGCCTCCCCTACAGGGGCGGACACCGGGGAGCTGTTTTTT.